The 15 T cell receptor beta chains presented below share a single source sample, sequenced in a study of memory CD4+ T cells and cytomegalovirus serostatus (dated by TCRdb to between 2019 and 2020). Single viable CD3+CD4+CD8-CD45RO+ cells were sorted as memory CD4+ T cells on a FACSAria II. Library preparation used the immunoSEQ multiplex PCR assay. What TCRdb holds here is the immuneACCESS table cut down to in-frame rearrangements. Part of the clones is not present; checked against another copy, under half of the missing clones reflect an unresolved V gene, and the others are unexplained. The sample includes some 46,000 clones, with roughly 80% observed a single time. 0.61% of the sample is in the top ten clones. The sequencing sample was made of memory CD4+ T cells from blood. The receptor set was obtained from an adult in good health and CMV-seronegative.

The chain combines TRBV9 with TRBJ1-3, with D perhaps matching TRBD1 (5 bases). Deletions cut 3 bases from V and 0 bases from J, with 13 bases between. CDR1 is SGDLS and CDR2 is YYNGEE in the germline V gene. The CDR3 has 16 amino acids. The CDR3 nucleotides read TGTGCCAGCAGCGGATACAGGACGCTCTCTGGAAACACCATATATTTT. Translation gives CASSGYRTLSGNTIYF.

The V gene is TRBV30, the J gene TRBJ2-2; 9 positions match TRBD2. CDR3 length equals 17 residues. Germline V CDR1 and CDR2: GTSNPN, SVGIG (reference sequence). J was trimmed by 6 bases and V by 3 bases; bases with no gene match: 14. The CDR3 region has the DNA TGTGCCTGGAGAAGAAGGTTACCGCGGGGGGGCCCCGGGGAGCTGTTTTTT. This translates into CAWRRRLPRGGPGELFF.

This sequence joins TRBV27 and TRBJ1-2; tentative D call: TRBD1 (6 bases). V was trimmed by 5 bases and J by 5 bases, leaving 12 bases between them. CDR3 length: 13 amino acids. In germline, CDR1 is MNHEY, CDR2 SMNVEV (reference sequence). The CDR3 sequence: CASSPDSIYGYTF. The CDR3 DNA reads TGTGCCAGCAGTCCGGACAGTATTTATGGCTACACCTTC.

The chain recombines TRBV5-6 with TRBJ2-1, with D uncertain. The length of the CDR3 is 13 residues. V lost 0 bases to trimming and J lost 2 bases, with 3 bases between them. Germline-derived CDR1 and CDR2 are SGHDT and YYEEEE. The DNA for the CDR3 is TGTGCCAGCAGCTTGGAGACCTACAATGAGCAGTTCTTC. It translates to CASSLETYNEQFF.

This clone is categorized as medium-sized. V and J are TRBV7-9 and TRBJ2-7; D is tentatively TRBD1 or TRBD2 (7 bases each). V shed 1 base and J shed 12 bases, with 19 bases lying between them. Germline V gene lookup returns CDR1 SEHNR and CDR2 FQNEAQ (reference sequence). The CDR3 covers 14 residues. Written as DNA, the CDR3 is TGTGCCAGCAGCTTAGAGGGAGGGGGCGATTCCCCGTACTTC. Translating it yields CASSLEGGGDSPYF. Combining the CDR3 with reference TRBV7-9 and TRBJ2-7 gives the whole variable domain DTGVSQNPRHKITKRGQNVTFRCDPISEHNRLYWYRQTLGQGPEFLTYFQNEAQLEKSRLLSDRFSAERPKGSFSTLEIQRTEQGDSAMYLCASSLEGGGDSPYFGPGTRLTVT.

The genes are TRBV6-1 and TRBJ2-5; 9 positions agree with TRBD1. V trimming: 6 bases; J trimming: 5 bases; junction bases outside the gene matches: 7. Germline CDR1 is MNHNS and CDR2 is SASEGT. The CDR3 totals 14 residues. The CDR3 reads CASRVPGQGETQYF. Written as DNA, the CDR3 is TGTGCCAGCAGGGTACCGGGACAGGGTGAGACCCAGTACTTC.

Written as DNA, the CDR3 is TGTGCCAGCAGCTTAGGCGTTAGCGGGGGGGGGAGCTCCTACAATGAGCAGTTCTTC. As protein: CASSLGVSGGGSSYNEQFF. The rearrangement links TRBV7-8 to TRBJ2-1, with 11 positions matching TRBD2. The CDR3 has 19 residues. Germline V gene sequence: CDR1 SGHVS, CDR2 FQNEAQ. V lost 1 base to trimming and J lost 0 bases; unmatched junction nucleotides: 8.

This clone was counted a few times. The chain has TRBV19 and TRBJ1-2, with a possible D match to TRBD1 (6 bases). The CDR3 has 14 residues. CDR1 and CDR2 (germline): LNHDA, SQIVND (reference sequence). V lost 3 bases and J 4 bases, leaving 12 bases between the germline ends. Here the CDR3 reads CASSILDRSYGYTF. The CDR3 nucleotides read TGTGCCAGTAGTATTTTAGACAGGAGCTATGGCTACACCTTC.

The chain is built from TRBV19 and TRBJ2-5; 7 nucleotides agree with TRBD1. After removal of 3 bases from V and 5 bases from J, the junction contained 6 bases not matched to a gene. This CDR3 comprises 14 residues. The germline V gene encodes CDR1 LNHDA and CDR2 SQIVND (reference sequence). CDR3 DNA: TGTGCCAGTAGTATTGTAGGGGGCTGGGAGACCCAGTACTTC. Translating gives CASSIVGGWETQYF.

This clone appeared a single time. The germline gene is not matched at one end of the junction; a read error may be the cause. The V call is TRBV14, the J call TRBJ1-1; the match to TRBD1 covers 9 bases. The CDR3 consists of 15 residues. Germline-derived CDR1 and CDR2 are SGHDN and FVKESK. The CDR3 reads CASSNTGGLNTEAFF. DNA of the CDR3: TGTGCCAGCAGCAATACAGGGGGCCTGAATACTGAAGCTTTCTTT.

This chain links TRBV7-8 with TRBJ2-7; 8 positions agree with TRBD2. The CDR3 extends over 14 amino acids. Germline V gene data show CDR1 as SGHVS and CDR2 as FQNEAQ. V gave up 1 base and J gave up 12 bases; unmatched junction bases: 11. CDR3 in amino acids: CASSLERGYFDWYF. The DNA for the CDR3 is TGTGCCAGCAGCTTAGAGCGGGGGTATTTTGATTGGTACTTC.

The table lists this clone with a count of one. This chain uses TRBV5-4 with TRBJ2-3, with 14 bases matching TRBD2. Germline CDR1 and CDR2: SGHNT and YYREEE (reference sequence). V gave up 3 bases and J gave up 6 bases; unmatched junction bases: 9. The CDR3 consists of 17 residues. For the CDR3, the DNA is TGTGCCAGCAGCTGGGCTGGGACTAGCGGGGGAGGGGATACGCAGTATTTT. The encoded protein is CASSWAGTSGGGDTQYF. Based on the CDR3 plus reference TRBV5-4 and TRBJ2-3, the full variable domain is ETGVTQSPTHLIKTRGQQVTLRCSSQSGHNTVSWYQQALGQGPQFIFQYYREEENGRGNFPPRFSGLQFPNYSSELNVNALELDDSALYLCASSWAGTSGGGDTQYFGPGTRLTVL.

The chain has TRBV14 and TRBJ1-2; D call uncertain. The V gene lost 1 base and the J gene lost 5 bases, with 8 bases spanning the gap. Germline loops: CDR1 SGHDN, CDR2 FVKESK. CDR3 length equals 13 residues. CDR3 in amino acids: CASSQGLGYGYTF. The CDR3 DNA reads TGTGCCAGCAGCCAAGGTCTCGGGTATGGCTACACCTTC.

The V gene is TRBV6-1, the J gene TRBJ1-6; no firm D call. The CDR3 runs to 14 residues. Trimming shortened V by 5 bases and J by 11 bases, and 16 bases separated the two germline ends. Germline CDR1 reads MNHNS; CDR2 reads SASEGT. Here the CDR3 DNA reads TGTGCCAGCAGTACCTCGGGGAATTCTACACCCCTCCACTTT. Translation gives CASSTSGNSTPLHF.

This sequence joins TRBV30 and TRBJ2-4; unclear D gene. V was trimmed by 0 bases and J by 3 bases, leaving 9 bases between them. Germline CDR1 and CDR2: GTSNPN and SVGIG (reference sequence). The length of the CDR3 is 14 residues. CDR3 DNA sequence: TGTGCCTGGAGTGTAAACCTCGGCAAAAACATTCAGTACTTC. This gives the protein CAWSVNLGKNIQYF.